A single sample is the source of the 16 T cell receptor beta chains below, sequenced in a study of T cells in Graves' hyperthyroidism and ophthalmopathy. RNA transcripts gave rise to amplified TCR beta CDR3 regions. When the TCR CDR3 underwent first-round RT-PCR, the HTBI primer set was used. A single record per CDR3 protein comes from TCRdb applying MiXCR to the multiplex PCR reads. The repertoire includes about 480,000 distinct CDR3 sequences, less than 25% of them detected once, and about 11% sits in the top ten. Input material: blood. These receptors were collected from a woman younger than 45 with Graves' ophthalmopathy.

The chain employs TRBV25-1 and TRBJ2-5; TRBD2 matches 13 bases. Germline-derived CDR1 and CDR2 are MGHDK and SYGVNS. V shed 4 bases, J shed 3 bases, and the junction held 5 bases outside the gene matches. CDR3 length: 16 amino acids. The CDR3, as DNA: TGTGCCAGCAGTGCCGGGACTAGCGGGGTGAAAGAGACCCAGTACTTC. It yields the protein CASSAGTSGVKETQYF.

This clonotype was found a few times. The chain employs TRBV20-1 and TRBJ1-1, with 8 bases lining up with TRBD1. Germline V gives CDR1 DFQATT, CDR2 SNEGSKA (reference sequence). The J segment lost 9 bases and the V segment lost 6 bases, leaving 3 bases of the junction unmatched. This CDR3 region has 10 residues. The CDR3 DNA is TGCAGTGCCCGGACAGGGAAAGCTTTCTTT. Its protein product is CSARTGKAFF.

This clonotype has a handful of counts. This sequence joins TRBV7-8 and TRBJ2-7; 9 nucleotides align to TRBD2. Germline V lookup: CDR1 SGHVS, CDR2 FQNEAQ. V was clipped by 3 bases and J by 4 bases; unmatched bases: 10. The CDR3 consists of 16 residues. The DNA of the CDR3 is TGTGCCAGCAGCTTTCGGCAAGCGGGAGGCCCTTACGAGCAGTACTTC. Its translation: CASSFRQAGGPYEQYF. Variable domain in full (rest from reference TRBV7-8 and TRBJ2-7): GAGVSQSPRYKVAKRGQDVALRCDPISGHVSLFWYQQALGQGPEFLTYFQNEAQLDKSGLPSDRFFAERPEGSVSTLKIQRTQQEDSAVYLCASSFRQAGGPYEQYFGPGTRLTVT.

This clonotype was seen ten or more times. This sequence joins TRBV2 and TRBJ2-5, with a possible D match to TRBD1 (6 bases). Deletions cut 5 bases from V and 5 bases from J, with 15 bases between. Germline CDR1 SNHLY, CDR2 FYNNEI. This CDR3 contains 14 residues. The CDR3 bases are TGTGCCAGCAGTCTTTCGACAGGCTGGGAGACCCAGTACTTC. Its translation: CASSLSTGWETQYF.

This clonotype was detected only a few times. The chain is built from TRBV28 and TRBJ2-7; possible D gene TRBD1, 6 bases. This CDR3 spans 14 amino acids. CDR1 is MDHEN and CDR2 is SYDVKM in the germline V gene. V was pared by 6 bases and J by 7 bases, with 19 bases between. CDR3: CASSSGVVDWEQYF. Written as DNA, the CDR3 is TGTGCCAGCAGCTCAGGGGTCGTAGATTGGGAGCAGTACTTC.

This clonotype was seen at least ten times. V is TRBV24-1 and J is TRBJ1-2; 7 bases match TRBD1. The length of the CDR3 is 13 residues. Per the germline V gene, CDR1 is KGHDR and CDR2 is SFDVKD. The V and J ends lost 5 bases and 4 bases, in that order; junction bases with no gene match: 3. In DNA form, the CDR3 reads TGTGCCACCAGTGGCAGGGGGGCCTATGGCTACACCTTC. This codes for CATSGRGAYGYTF.

This clonotype was detected once. The J gene is TRBJ1-6, the V gene TRBV7-2; D is unclear. The germline V and J ends were trimmed by 5 bases and 10 bases, with 9 bases remaining between them. This CDR3 is built from 12 residues. Germline values: CDR1 SGHTA, CDR2 FQGNSA. The CDR3 spells CASSVGGSPLHF. CDR3 nucleotides: TGTGCCAGCAGCGTAGGCGGATCACCCCTCCACTTT.

This clonotype was detected ten times or more. The rearrangement uses TRBV19 and TRBJ2-2; unclear D gene. V was shortened by 1 base and J by 4 bases, with 13 bases between the two germline ends. Germline V gives CDR1 LNHDA, CDR2 SQIVND (reference sequence). The CDR3 totals 16 residues. CDR3 amino acids: CASSIGLSQSTGELFF. In DNA, the CDR3 is TGTGCCAGTAGTATAGGATTATCACAGAGCACCGGGGAGCTGTTTTTT.

This rearrangement joins TRBV6-1 to TRBJ1-1, with 10 positions matching TRBD1. This CDR3 is 13 amino acids long. V was pared by 5 bases and J by 6 bases, with 3 bases of the junction left unmatched. Germline V lookup: CDR1 MNHNS, CDR2 SASEGT. CDR3 coding DNA: TGTGCCAGCAGTACAGACAGGGGGCCTGAAGCTTTCTTT. Amino acid sequence: CASSTDRGPEAFF.

This clonotype was recorded a few times. This rearrangement joins TRBV18 to TRBJ1-2, with D maybe TRBD1 (6 bases). The CDR3 extends over 16 amino acids. Germline CDR1 is KGHSH and CDR2 is LQKENI. V was pared by 2 bases and J by 7 bases, with 20 bases between. The CDR3 sequence is CASSPGGTNPSGGYTF. The CDR3 DNA sequence: TGTGCCAGCTCACCAGGCGGGACAAACCCGTCGGGTGGCTACACCTTC.

This clonotype came up many times. This sequence joins TRBV6-1 and TRBJ1-6; 9 bases are shared with TRBD1. After removal of 6 bases from V and 3 bases from J, the junction contained 3 bases not matched to a gene. The CDR3 is 15 residues long. Looked up from germline, CDR1 is MNHNS and CDR2 is SASEGT. This CDR3 reads CASRTGGFYNSPLHF. The CDR3 DNA reads as TGTGCCAGCAGGACAGGGGGATTCTATAATTCACCCCTCCACTTT.

This clonotype came up a few times. J is TRBJ2-7 and V is TRBV12-3 or TRBV12-4; the match to TRBD1 covers 9 bases. This CDR3 spans 14 amino acids. J gave up 6 bases and V 6 bases, and 9 bases lay outside the gene matches. The CDR3 DNA sequence: TGTGCCAGCAGCCCGACAGGGGGAACGGTCGAGCAGTACTTC. This translates into CASSPTGGTVEQYF.

There are many counts of this clonotype. The chain is built from TRBV6-1 and TRBJ1-1; D call uncertain. Germline assignment: CDR1 MNHNS and CDR2 SASEGT. V was clipped by 8 bases and J by 4 bases, with 14 bases between them. CDR3 length: 13 residues. CDR3 protein: CASRPPLRTEAFF. CDR3 DNA sequence: TGTGCCAGCCGTCCCCCATTGCGCACTGAAGCTTTCTTT.

This chain uses TRBV29-1 with TRBJ1-1; D remains ambiguous. Trimming took off 4 bases at V and 4 bases at J, with 13 bases between the two ends. CDR1 and CDR2 (germline): SQVTM, ANQGSEA. This CDR3 contains 13 residues. CDR3 region: CSVVVLGATEAFF. In nucleotides, the CDR3 is TGCAGCGTTGTCGTCTTAGGTGCCACTGAAGCTTTCTTT.

The chain couples TRBV2 to TRBJ2-7; D tentatively reads TRBD1 or TRBD2 (6 bases each). Per the germline V gene, CDR1 is SNHLY and CDR2 is FYNNEI. The V gene lost 7 bases and the J gene lost 2 bases, with 15 bases spanning the gap. The CDR3 spans 14 residues. The CDR3 here is CASIKGGDPYEQYF. CDR3 in DNA: TGTGCCAGCATAAAGGGGGGCGACCCCTACGAGCAGTACTTC.

The rearrangement joins TRBV12-3 or TRBV12-4 to TRBJ1-2, with a weak D call TRBD1 (5 bases). The CDR3 is made up of 13 amino acids. V lost 4 bases, J lost 3 bases, and 9 bases lay in between. The chain's CDR3 is CASSSWTYYGYTF. The CDR3 bases are TGTGCCAGCAGTTCTTGGACATACTATGGCTACACCTTC.